The 6 T cell receptor beta chains below were found in one sample sequenced in a study of diagnostic markers for celiac disease. From its re-call of the reads, TCRdb lists each CDR3 protein once, without DNA. The sample totals about 6,000 distinct CDR3 sequences. The sequencing input was either unsorted cells or a sorted T cell fraction (not recorded which). These receptor sequences come from a human donor. This table probably holds off-target reads from a library built for another chain.

This clonotype is deemed medium-sized by its frequency. This chain joins TRBV5-1 and TRBJ2-3; checking the TCRdb D call of TRBD2 is not possible without DNA. Germline CDR1 is SGHRS and CDR2 is YFSETQ. CDR3 length: 15 amino acids. CDR3: CASDLNSGRTDTQYF.

The rearrangement links TRBV12-3 or TRBV12-4 to TRBJ2-5; TCRdb gives TRBD1 as the D gene, but with no DNA this cannot be confirmed. The CDR3 is made up of 13 amino acids. The CDR3 sequence: CASRTRTGETQYF.

The chain links TRBV19 to TRBJ2-1; the TCRdb D gene call, TRBD1, has no DNA to confirm it. The CDR3 extends over 16 amino acids. CDR1 is LNHDA, CDR2 SQIVND, per germline (reference sequence). The CDR3 loop is CASSTSPTGTYNEQFF.

The chain carries TRBV15 and TRBJ1-2. Germline loops: CDR1 LNHNV, CDR2 YYDKDF (reference sequence). The CDR3 length is 14 residues. CDR3 region: CATSPSPPFDGYTF.

This rearrangement joins TRBV3-1 to TRBJ2-5; as DNA is missing, the TRBD2 call by TCRdb cannot be tested. The V gene's germline CDR1 is LGHDT and CDR2 YNNKEL (reference sequence). The CDR3 extends over 15 amino acids. CDR3 residues: CASSQEAGGMETQYF.

This clonotype counts as medium-sized by frequency. The chain has TRBV6-5 and TRBJ2-7; TCRdb's D gene call, TRBD1, goes unchecked for lack of DNA. Germline assignment: CDR1 MNHEY and CDR2 SVGAGI. The CDR3 runs 13 residues. CDR3 residues: CASSYTGSYEQYF.